This T cell receptor (beta chain) was sequenced during a study of blood T cell repertoires in COVID-19. This clone was observed many times. There are 14 residues in the CDR3. J lost 8 bases, V lost 2 bases, and 6 bases had no gene match. CDR1 is MNHEY and CDR2 is SVGAGI in the germline V gene. Study processing details: Reference gene primer amplification yielded estimated nucleated cell counts. The data were produced by immunoSEQ multiplex PCR, yet TCRdb's version contains in-frame clones alone and is incomplete. V and J calls plus clone size are reproduced from that table; the DNA served to infer D and trimming. The table records 85,000 to 110,000 clones, about 90% of them present only once.

The clonotype was recovered from a human donor in a cohort sampled during active COVID-19. Input material: peripheral blood. This chain links TRBV6-5 with TRBJ1-2, with TRBD1 identical over 9 bases. The CDR3 DNA follows: TGTGCCAGCAGTTACCCAGGGACAGGGAACGGCTACACCTTC. Its protein product is CASSYPGTGNGYTF.